The rows below give T cell receptor beta chains drawn from one sample of a study of beta chain features in type 1 diabetes. TCRdb's table, derived via immunoSEQ multiplex PCR, lists solely in-frame clones and lacks some. The table lists about 180,000 clones, about 13% of them singletons. The sample was central memory CD4+ T cells from blood. The origin of the receptors is a woman between 18 and 29 years old in good health. CDR3s include the opening cysteine and the closing phenylalanine or tryptophan. A D gene is named only where the DNA matches it firmly. Clone sizes are given selectively: once, few, many, or a class where the clone is expanded.

abundance	d_gene	j_gene	v_gene	CDR3aa	CDR3nt
few	TRBD2	TRBJ2-3	TRBV5-1	CASSWTSGSHTQYF	TGCGCCAGCAGCTGGACTAGCGGGAGCCATACGCAGTATTTT
-	TRBD2	TRBJ2-3	TRBV4-1	CASRQRENTDTQYF	TGCGCCAGCAGGCAGCGGGAGAACACAGATACGCAGTATTTT
-	-	TRBJ2-7	TRBV6-6	CASSYGAGVRHEQYF	TGTGCCAGCAGTTACGGGGCAGGGGTTCGCCACGAGCAGTACTTC
few	-	TRBJ1-1	TRBV28	CASSPHDRSNTEAFF	TGTGCCAGCAGTCCCCACGACAGATCGAACACTGAAGCTTTCTTT
-	-	TRBJ2-4	TRBV28	CATRDLVAKNIQYF	TGTGCCACCCGGGACTTAGTAGCCAAAAACATTCAGTACTTC
few	-	TRBJ2-7	TRBV4-3	CASSRTEEGDEQYF	TGCGCCAGCAGCCGAACCGAGGAGGGTGACGAGCAGTACTTC
-	-	TRBJ1-2	TRBV11-2	CASSPKPNYGYTF	TGTGCCAGCAGTCCTAAGCCTAACTATGGCTACACCTTC
-	-	TRBJ2-5	TRBV2	CASSESETQYF	TGTGCCAGCAGTGAGTCGGAGACCCAGTACTTC
-	-	TRBJ2-5	TRBV6-6	CASRVVRRGSETQYF	TGTGCCAGCAGGGTCGTGAGGCGGGGAAGTGAGACCCAGTACTTC
-	-	TRBJ1-5	TRBV29-1	CSVASSQNSNQPQHF	TGCAGCGTCGCCTCCTCCCAGAATAGCAATCAGCCCCAGCATTTT
-	TRBD1	TRBJ1-4	TRBV28	CASRARGQGFGKLFF	TGTGCCAGCAGGGCGAGGGGACAGGGGTTCGGAAAACTGTTTTTT
few	TRBD2	TRBJ2-7	TRBV9	CASSVGLAGGTYEQYF	TGTGCCAGCAGCGTAGGGCTAGCGGGAGGAACCTACGAGCAGTACTTC
-	TRBD2	TRBJ2-7	TRBV7-9	CASMRAGGQREQYF	TGTGCCAGCATGAGGGCGGGAGGGCAGAGGGAGCAGTACTTC
-	TRBD2	TRBJ2-1	TRBV27	CASRGLAGVGSYNEQFF	TGTGCCAGCAGGGGACTAGCGGGAGTTGGCTCCTACAATGAGCAGTTCTTC
-	-	TRBJ2-2	TRBV7-2	CASSLGHRTRSGGELFF	TGTGCCAGCAGCTTAGGACACCGAACCCGAAGTGGCGGGGAGCTGTTTTTT
few	TRBD2	TRBJ2-7	TRBV12-5	CASGLVPLPGLAGGPKIYEQYF	TGTGCTAGTGGTTTGGTGCCACTGCCCGGACTAGCGGGAGGGCCGAAGATCTACGAGCAGTACTTC
few	TRBD1	TRBJ2-7	TRBV18	CASSPPGQGSYEQYF	TGTGCCAGCTCACCACCAGGACAGGGATCCTACGAGCAGTACTTC
few	TRBD1	TRBJ2-7	TRBV28	CASSPIRDRDRYEQYF	TGTGCCAGCAGTCCGATAAGGGACAGGGACAGGTACGAGCAGTACTTC
-	-	TRBJ2-5	TRBV18	CASSPRGRTEQETQYF	TGTGCCAGCTCACCACGAGGGAGGACGGAACAAGAGACCCAGTACTTC
-	-	TRBJ2-1	TRBV7-7	CASSLHGLYNEQFF	TGTGCTAGCAGCTTACACGGTCTATACAATGAGCAGTTCTTC
few	TRBD2	TRBJ2-1	TRBV11-3	CASSFGGGSYNEQFF	TGTGCCAGCAGCTTTGGGGGAGGGTCCTACAATGAGCAGTTCTTC
-	TRBD2	TRBJ2-7	TRBV28	CASSPPGLAGDEQYF	TGTGCCAGCAGTCCGCCCGGACTAGCGGGAGACGAGCAGTACTTC
few	-	TRBJ1-5	TRBV18	CASSPEGGNQPQHF	TGTGCCAGCTCACCGGAGGGAGGGAATCAGCCCCAGCATTTT
few	TRBD1	TRBJ2-5	TRBV28	CASSLAVTGKETQYF	TGTGCCAGCAGTTTAGCCGTGACAGGGAAAGAGACCCAGTACTTC
-	TRBD2	TRBJ2-2	TRBV7-2	CASSLLAVNTGELFF	TGTGCCAGCAGCTTACTAGCGGTGAACACCGGGGAGCTGTTTTTT